This T cell receptor (beta chain) was profiled in a study of blood T cells in healthy people across ages. This clonotype was seen a few times. Its specificity is not known. With a J-beta primer mix and a sample-barcoded 5' primer, a second PCR ran roughly 6 to 11 cycles. In TCRdb, the 5' RACE reads were re-called with MiXCR into one record per CDR3 protein. The sample holds 850,000 to 1,300,000 distinct CDR3 sequences, 40% to 45% seen once. This CDR3 comprises 13 residues. V gave up 7 bases and J gave up 4 bases; unmatched junction bases: 6. Germline-derived CDR1 and CDR2 are MNHNS and SASEGT. Regarding the study as a whole: In long-lived donors, naive CD4+ cell counts and diversity exceeded those of aged donors.

This TCR was sampled from a woman aged 55-70 years in good health. The chain links TRBV6-1 to TRBJ2-5; 7 positions agree with TRBD1. Sample: blood. The CDR3 is CASTRQGRETQYF. As DNA, the CDR3 is TGTGCCAGCACAAGACAGGGAAGAGAGACCCAGTACTTC.